These 30 T cell receptor beta chains were all obtained from the same sample, sequenced in a study of STAT3 mutations in large granular lymphocyte leukemia (dated by TCRdb to the late 2010s). Overall study results and their limits: At least one immunodominant TCRbeta clonotype was present in every T-LGLL patient, and multiple immunodominant subclonotypes appeared in about half of the T-LGLL patients.

No cognate antigen is known for these TCRs. Library construction relied on the immunoSEQ multiplex PCR assay. TCRdb carries this immuneACCESS record with in-frame sequences only. Its versions omit some clonotypes, under half of them owing to an unresolved V gene in the studies checked, with the rest unexplained. This sample holds 5,000 to 8,000 clones; less than 60% were observed only once. Jointly, the top ten make up roughly 76% of the sample. The sequenced sample was peripheral blood mononuclear cells. These receptors all come from a boy younger than 18 with T-cell large granular lymphocyte leukemia. Some clones in this sample may be carry-over from other donors' samples. The age is the age at diagnosis.

This clone has just a few counts. CDR3 DNA sequence: TGTGCCAGTTGGGACGAGAACTATGGCTACACCTTC. This encodes CASWDENYGYTF. V and J are TRBV18 and TRBJ1-2; tentative D call: TRBD1 (5 bases). Germline lookup yields CDR1 KGHSH and CDR2 LQKENI. The CDR3 length is 12 residues. V was trimmed by 9 bases and J by 2 bases, leaving 10 bases between them. Complete variable domain (other parts from reference TRBV18 and TRBJ1-2): NAGVMQNPRHLVRRRGQEARLRCSPMKGHSHVYWYRQLPEEGLKFMVYLQKENIIDESGMPKERFSAEFPKEGPSILRIQQVVRGDSAAYFCASWDENYGYTFGSGTRLTVV.

This clone was found a few times. CDR3 in amino acids: CASSYTDRGEKLFF. The CDR3 region has the DNA TGTGCCAGCAGTTACACAGACAGGGGTGAAAAACTGTTTTTT. The chain couples TRBV6-5 to TRBJ1-4; 8 bases align to TRBD1. CDR3 length: 14 residues. The germline gives CDR1 MNHEY, CDR2 SVGAGI. The trim removed 2 bases at V and 7 bases at J, leaving 3 bases unmatched.

The CDR3 DNA is TGTGCCAGCAGCCCCGGGACAGGGTGGAATCAGCCCCAGCATTTT. Protein sequence: CASSPGTGWNQPQHF. The chain combines TRBV7-2 with TRBJ1-5; 9 nucleotides align to TRBD1. Germline loops: CDR1 SGHTA, CDR2 FQGNSA. The length of the CDR3 is 15 residues. V trimming: 5 bases; J trimming: 4 bases; junction bases outside the gene matches: 6.

The chain uses TRBV5-6 and TRBJ1-2; D gene ambiguous. Trimming took 0 bases from V and 7 from J, leaving 7 bases between them. Germline assignment: CDR1 SGHDT and CDR2 YYEEEE. The CDR3 has 12 amino acids. The CDR3 DNA reads TGTGCCAGCAGCTTGGCCAGTAGTGGCTACACCTTC. It translates to CASSLASSGYTF.

The rearrangement links TRBV29-1 to TRBJ2-3, with D possibly being TRBD2 (5 bases). The CDR3 extends over 11 amino acids. The ends were cut back, 7 bases at V and 6 bases at J, with 11 bases in the middle. The germline V gene encodes CDR1 SQVTM and CDR2 ANQGSEA. CDR3 DNA: TGCAGCGCCCGGAGAGGGGATACGCAGTATTTT. Its translation: CSARRGDTQYF.

The chain combines TRBV5-1 with TRBJ2-1, with TRBD2 matching over 14 bases. With V trimmed by 4 bases and J by 9 bases, 9 bases remained unmatched. Germline V gene lookup returns CDR1 SGHRS and CDR2 YFSETQ. The CDR3 contains 16 residues. CDR3 residues: CASSPGLAGDFLEQFF. CDR3 nucleotide sequence: TGCGCCAGCAGCCCGGGACTAGCGGGAGATTTTCTTGAGCAGTTCTTC.

The chain joins TRBV10-2 to TRBJ2-7, with D possibly matching TRBD1 (6 bases). Looked up from germline, CDR1 is WSHSY and CDR2 is SAAADI. V was clipped by 4 bases and J by 7 bases, with 17 bases between them. This CDR3 is 14 amino acids long. CDR3 in DNA: TGCGCCAGCAGTGCATGGGGGCTGAGGCTTGAGCAGTACTTC. It is translated as CASSAWGLRLEQYF.

In DNA, the CDR3 is TGTGCCAGCAGCTTGGGAGCCAGCGGGAGGGCCTTTGGGGAGCAGTTCTTC. Its translation is CASSLGASGRAFGEQFF. The chain joins TRBV5-4 to TRBJ2-1; 10 bases fit TRBD2. This CDR3 contains 17 residues. Germline V gene data show CDR1 as SGHNT and CDR2 as YYREEE (reference sequence). V lost 0 bases and J lost 10; bases outside the gene matches: 13.

Concerning this clone: Other DNA sequences in this specimen translate into the identical CDR3. The V call is TRBV30, the J call TRBJ1-2; a weak D match, TRBD1 (6 bases). Germline loops: CDR1 GTSNPN, CDR2 SVGIG (reference sequence). This CDR3 region has 11 residues. Trimming left V 0 bases short and J 7 bases short, with 6 bases between. This CDR3 reads CAWSVGGGYTF. For the CDR3, the DNA is TGTGCCTGGAGTGTAGGGGGTGGCTACACCTTC.

The CDR3 spells CAWSVGQLFSGNTIYF. As DNA, the CDR3 is TGTGCCTGGAGTGTAGGGCAGTTGTTCTCTGGAAACACCATATATTTT. The gene calls are TRBV30 and TRBJ1-3, with D unresolved. Trimming took off 0 bases at V and 0 bases at J, with 12 bases between the two ends. Germline V gene data show CDR1 as GTSNPN and CDR2 as SVGIG (reference sequence). The CDR3 covers 16 residues.

The chain has TRBV6-6 and TRBJ2-1, with 7 positions matching TRBD2. This CDR3 comprises 14 residues. The V segment lost 5 bases and the J segment 0 bases; nucleotides outside the gene matches: 1. In germline, CDR1 is MNHNY, CDR2 SVGAGI (reference sequence). DNA for the CDR3: TGTGCCAGCAGTCTAGCGGTCTCCTACAATGAGCAGTTCTTC. Translated, it gives CASSLAVSYNEQFF.

V is TRBV27 and J is TRBJ2-7, with a possible D match to TRBD1 (6 bases). V lost 6 bases and J 2 bases, leaving 17 bases between the germline ends. Germline CDR1 MNHEY, CDR2 SMNVEV (reference sequence). CDR3 size: 15 residues. DNA for the CDR3: TGTGCCAGCAGCCCTAGGGGGACATGGACCTACGAGCAGTACTTC. It translates to CASSPRGTWTYEQYF.

V usage is TRBV30 and J usage is TRBJ1-2, with 7 nucleotides matching TRBD1. V gave up 3 bases and J gave up 7 bases; unmatched junction bases: 14. CDR1 is GTSNPN and CDR2 is SVGIG in the germline V gene (reference sequence). CDR3 length: 15 residues. CDR3 nucleotide sequence: TGTGCCTGGAGGTCAATCAGGGGGTTCGAGGGTGGCTACACCTTC. The encoded protein is CAWRSIRGFEGGYTF.

This chain joins TRBV4-3 and TRBJ1-1; D remains ambiguous. The V gene's germline CDR1 is LGHNA and CDR2 YSLEER. The CDR3 runs 14 residues. V gave up 5 bases and J gave up 3 bases, with 13 bases separating them. The CDR3 DNA reads TGCGCCAGCAGCTTCAGCCCCGGGGACACTGAAGCTTTCTTT. Its protein is CASSFSPGDTEAFF.

V and J are TRBV2 and TRBJ2-7; 11 bases fit TRBD1. CDR1 SNHLY and CDR2 FYNNEI come from the germline V gene. The CDR3 loop spans 14 amino acids. The ends lost 6 bases at V and 2 bases at J; junction bases unmatched: 3. The CDR3: CASRGGQGAYEQYF. The CDR3 nucleotides are TGTGCCAGCAGGGGGGGACAGGGGGCCTACGAGCAGTACTTC.

The chain employs TRBV29-1 and TRBJ2-2, with D unclear. Trimming took 6 bases from V and 2 from J, leaving 7 bases between them. This CDR3 has 12 amino acids. The germline CDR1 and CDR2 sequences are SQVTM and ANQGSEA. The CDR3 sequence is CSVGPNTGELFF. The CDR3 DNA reads TGCAGCGTCGGACCCAACACCGGGGAGCTGTTTTTT.

This clone was seen a handful of times. V and J are TRBV6-5 and TRBJ2-1; weak D call: TRBD2 (6 bases). Per the germline V gene, CDR1 is MNHEY and CDR2 is SVGAGI. The V end lost 11 bases, the J end lost 1 base, and 18 bases lay between the germline ends. The CDR3 spans 15 residues. The chain's CDR3 is CAPNVEGGSYNEQFF. The CDR3 region has the DNA TGTGCCCCCAATGTGGAGGGAGGTTCCTACAATGAGCAGTTCTTC.

This chain connects TRBV7-9 to TRBJ2-7, with 7 bases identical to TRBD1. This CDR3 spans 16 amino acids. The trim removed 1 base at V and 0 bases at J, leaving 6 bases unmatched. Germline V CDR1 and CDR2: SEHNR, FQNEAQ (reference sequence). The CDR3 DNA reads TGTGCCAGCAGCTTAGACAGGGGCATATTCTCCTACGAGCAGTACTTC. This sequence encodes CASSLDRGIFSYEQYF.

The gene calls are TRBV13 and TRBJ2-1, with TRBD2 as a possible D gene (6 bases). Trimming removed 6 bases at V and 8 bases at J, with 26 bases between. This CDR3 is 17 amino acids long. CDR1 and CDR2 (germline): PRHDT, FYEKMQ (reference sequence). CDR3 sequence (DNA): TGTGCCAGCAGTGGTCGGAAAGGAGGGTTGGGTGAGGATGAGCAGTTCTTC. This codes for CASSGRKGGLGEDEQFF.

This clone has only a few counts. V usage is TRBV6-6 and J usage is TRBJ2-7, with D maybe TRBD2 (6 bases). CDR1 is MNHNY, CDR2 SVGAGI, per germline (reference sequence). The V gene lost 6 bases and the J gene lost 2 bases, with 17 bases spanning the gap. The CDR3 extends over 15 amino acids. The chain's CDR3 is CASSPWGERPYEQYF. As DNA, the CDR3 is TGTGCCAGCAGCCCATGGGGGGAGCGGCCCTACGAGCAGTACTTC.

This clone was recorded a few times. The chain's CDR3 is CASSQRSGDTQYF. The CDR3, as DNA: TGTGCCAGCAGCCAACGATCTGGAGATACGCAGTATTTT. This chain links TRBV4-2 with TRBJ2-3; D call uncertain. The V end lost 2 bases, the J end lost 5 bases, and 8 bases lay between the germline ends. The CDR3 runs to 13 residues. Germline assignment: CDR1 LGHNA and CDR2 YNFKEQ.

This sequence joins TRBV18 and TRBJ2-2; possible D gene TRBD2, 6 bases. Germline V CDR1 and CDR2: KGHSH, LQKENI. V was trimmed by 3 bases and J by 1 base, leaving 12 bases between them. CDR3 length: 16 amino acids. As DNA, the CDR3 is TGTGCCAGCTCACCCTCGGGACTCCTGAACACCGGGGAGCTGTTTTTT. Translated: CASSPSGLLNTGELFF.

This clone was recorded a few times. The rearrangement joins TRBV7-9 to TRBJ2-7; TRBD2 aligns across 11 bases. The length of the CDR3 is 15 residues. Germline V gene sequence: CDR1 SEHNR, CDR2 FQNEAQ (reference sequence). The J segment lost 2 bases and the V segment lost 4 bases, leaving 4 bases of the junction unmatched. CDR3 amino acids: CASSSTSGRAYEQYF. The DNA of the CDR3 is TGTGCCAGCAGCTCAACTAGCGGGAGAGCCTACGAGCAGTACTTC.

The rearrangement links TRBV30 to TRBJ2-3; the match to TRBD2 covers 11 bases. V lost 5 bases and J lost 1; bases outside the gene matches: 5. Per the germline V gene, CDR1 is GTSNPN and CDR2 is SVGIG (reference sequence). CDR3 length: 15 residues. For the CDR3, the DNA is TGTGCCTGGGTCGGGACTAGCGGACGCACAGATACGCAGTATTTT. As protein: CAWVGTSGRTDTQYF. The full variable domain, in which reference TRBV30 and TRBJ2-3 provide the parts outside the CDR3, is SQTIHQWPATLVQPVGSPLSLECTVEGTSNPNLYWYRQAAGRGLQLLFYSVGIGQISSEVPQNLSASRPQDRQFILSSKKLLLSDSGFYLCAWVGTSGRTDTQYFGPGTRLTVL.

In this sample, this clone turned up a few times. The V and J genes are TRBV25-1 and TRBJ1-1; 7 bases align to TRBD1. The CDR3 sequence is 13 residues long. The J segment lost 6 bases and the V segment lost 3 bases, leaving 4 bases of the junction unmatched. Germline CDR1 is MGHDK and CDR2 is SYGVNS. Here the CDR3 DNA reads TGTGCCAGCAGTGAGACAGGGCTAGCTGAAGCTTTCTTT. Residues: CASSETGLAEAFF.

The chain is built from TRBV5-1 and TRBJ2-1, with D tentatively TRBD2 (6 bases). CDR3 length: 15 amino acids. V lost 4 bases, J lost 3 bases, and 14 bases lay in between. Germline V gives CDR1 SGHRS, CDR2 YFSETQ. The CDR3 here is CASSLAGSNYNEQFF. The CDR3 nucleotides read TGCGCCAGCAGCCTGGCCGGGAGCAACTACAATGAGCAGTTCTTC.

V gene TRBV5-1 combines with J gene TRBJ2-3; the match to TRBD2 covers 10 bases. V shed 7 bases, J shed 0 bases, and the junction held 14 bases outside the gene matches. The germline V gene has CDR1 SGHRS and CDR2 YFSETQ. The CDR3 runs to 18 residues. The CDR3 region is CASGTQASGSSSTDTQYF. The CDR3 region has the DNA TGCGCCAGCGGCACACAGGCTAGCGGGAGCTCTAGCACAGATACGCAGTATTTT.

V usage is TRBV30 and J usage is TRBJ2-1, with D maybe TRBD1 (7 bases). The length of the CDR3 is 15 residues. Germline lookup yields CDR1 GTSNPN and CDR2 SVGIG (reference sequence). V dropped 1 base and J dropped 4 bases, with 14 bases sitting between them. The CDR3 region has the DNA TGTGCCTGGAGTGCTCGCGGGACAGTATACAATGAGCAGTTCTTC. It specifies CAWSARGTVYNEQFF.

This chain joins TRBV5-1 and TRBJ2-5; D could derive from TRBD1 or TRBD2 (7 bases each). CDR1 SGHRS and CDR2 YFSETQ come from the germline V gene. Trimming removed 3 bases from V and 3 bases from J, with 12 bases in between. The CDR3 length is 14 residues. CDR3 in DNA: TGCGCCAGCAGCTCACAGGGGAGGGAAGAGACCCAGTACTTC. Amino acids: CASSSQGREETQYF.

The chain has TRBV18 and TRBJ2-1; TRBD2 matches 10 bases. The CDR3 totals 13 residues. Trimming at V came to 4 bases and at J to 8 bases, leaving 2 bases not matched to a gene. Per germline, CDR1 KGHSH and CDR2 LQKENI. The CDR3 spells CASSQGTSDEQFF. The DNA for the CDR3 is TGTGCCAGCTCACAAGGGACTAGCGATGAGCAGTTCTTC.